This TCR beta chain was captured in a study of CD8+ T cells in alopecia areata. Extracted from the samples, RNA was reverse transcribed into cDNA to serve as the sequencing template. Sequencing used immunoSEQ multiplex PCR; TCRdb keeps in-frame clones, though not all of them. The sample has 130,000 to 150,000 clones; 62% are singletons. Germline loops: CDR1 SNHLY, CDR2 FYNNEI. The junction had 11 bases not matched to a gene; V was cut back by 6 bases and J by 1 base. The CDR3 loop spans 17 amino acids. This clonotype was obtained from a human donor in good health. Sequenced sample: CD8+ T cells sorted from blood. The J gene is TRBJ2-3, the V gene TRBV2; 9 bases agree with TRBD2. The CDR3 region has the DNA TGTGCCAGCAGGAATCTACTAGCGGGCCTCGGCACAGATACGCAGTATTTT. Translation: CASRNLLAGLGTDTQYF.